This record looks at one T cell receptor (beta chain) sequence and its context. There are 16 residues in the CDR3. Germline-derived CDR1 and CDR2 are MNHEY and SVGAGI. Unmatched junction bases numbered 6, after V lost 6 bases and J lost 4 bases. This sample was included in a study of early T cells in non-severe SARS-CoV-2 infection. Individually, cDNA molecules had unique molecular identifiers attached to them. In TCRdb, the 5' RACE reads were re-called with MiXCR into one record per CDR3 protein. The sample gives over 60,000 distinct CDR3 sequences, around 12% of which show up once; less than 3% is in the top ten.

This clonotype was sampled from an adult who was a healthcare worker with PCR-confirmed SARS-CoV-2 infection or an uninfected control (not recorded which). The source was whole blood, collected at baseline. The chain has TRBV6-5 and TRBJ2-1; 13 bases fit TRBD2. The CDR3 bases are TGTGCCAGCAGGTCCGGACTAGCGGGGGCTTACAATGAGCAGTTCTTC. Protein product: CASRSGLAGAYNEQFF.